The sequence of this T cell receptor beta chain was determined in a study of neurological immune-mediated disorders. The trim removed 6 bases at V and 1 base at J, leaving 8 bases unmatched. The germline CDR1 and CDR2 sequences are SQVTM and ANQGSEA. CDR3 length: 15 residues. With 10-nucleotide random UMIs, 5'RACE was used to make the cDNA. TCRdb re-called the 5' RACE reads through MiXCR, storing one row per CDR3 protein. The sample consists of tens of thousands of distinct CDR3 sequences, roughly an eighth of them appearing once. This clonotype was picked up many times. The antigen remains unidentified. Notes on the study in general: The greatest degree of TCR clonal expansion was observed in HTLV-1-associated myelopathy, with the lowest in multiple sclerosis, below that of healthy controls. The expanded clones of different subjects shared no CDR3 amino acid sequences (suggesting private repertoires in all groups).

The unsorted libraries originated from 2 million PBMCs that had been stored at -80 C. The sample taken for sequencing was PBMCs. The chain uses TRBV29-1 and TRBJ2-1, with 8 bases matching TRBD1. This TCR was sampled from a woman in her fifties or sixties in good health. The CDR3 DNA sequence: TGCAGCGTAATATTCGGGACAGGTTCCTACAATGAGCAGTTCTTC. Its protein product is CSVIFGTGSYNEQFF.